What follows is one TCR beta chain and its context. This entry is derived from a study of T cell responses to AZD1222 COVID-19 vaccine. This table comes from immunoSEQ multiplex PCR, and its TCRdb copy is limited to in-frame clones, with some not included. Of about 140,000 clones in the sample, around nine tenths were seen once. Whether given at about 4 or about 12 weeks, second doses were pooled. Germline CDR1 LNHDA, CDR2 SQIVND (reference sequence). V was clipped by 4 bases and J by 3 bases, with 16 bases between them. The CDR3 sequence is 15 residues long. This rearrangement joins TRBV19 to TRBJ2-7; no clear D. This clonotype originated in an adult who received the AZD1222 COVID-19 vaccine. The sequencing used peripheral blood, collected 28 days after the second AZD1222 dose. The DNA for the CDR3 is TGTGCCAGTAGTACCGGTCCCGGGCCGAGCTACGAGCAGTACTTC. This sequence encodes CASSTGPGPSYEQYF.